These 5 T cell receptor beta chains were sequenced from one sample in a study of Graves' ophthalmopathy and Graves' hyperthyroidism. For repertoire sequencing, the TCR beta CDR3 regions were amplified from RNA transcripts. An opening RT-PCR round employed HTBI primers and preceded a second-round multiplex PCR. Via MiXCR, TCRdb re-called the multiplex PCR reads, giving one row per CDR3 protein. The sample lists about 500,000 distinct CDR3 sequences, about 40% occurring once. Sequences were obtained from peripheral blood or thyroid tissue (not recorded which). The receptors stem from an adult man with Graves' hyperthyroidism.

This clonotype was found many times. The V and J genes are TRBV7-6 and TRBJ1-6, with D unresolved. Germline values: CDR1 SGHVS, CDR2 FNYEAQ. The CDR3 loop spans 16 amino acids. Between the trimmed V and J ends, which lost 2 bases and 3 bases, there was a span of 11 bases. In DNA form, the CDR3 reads TGTGCCAGCAGCTTAAGATCCGAGGGCTATAATTCACCCCTCCACTTT. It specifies CASSLRSEGYNSPLHF.

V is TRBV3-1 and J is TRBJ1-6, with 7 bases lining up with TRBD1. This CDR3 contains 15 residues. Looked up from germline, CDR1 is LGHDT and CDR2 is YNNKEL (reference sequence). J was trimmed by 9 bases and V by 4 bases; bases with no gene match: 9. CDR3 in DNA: TGTGCCAGCAGCCCGGAGACAGGGTCTGGTTCACCCCTCCACTTT. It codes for CASSPETGSGSPLHF.

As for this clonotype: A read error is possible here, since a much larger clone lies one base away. Here the CDR3 reads CASSLGLSEQYF. Written as DNA, the CDR3 is TGTGCCAGCAGTTTGGGCCTCTCTGAGCAATACTTC. The chain has TRBV12-3 or TRBV12-4 and TRBJ2-7; D remains unclear. The CDR3 is 12 amino acids.

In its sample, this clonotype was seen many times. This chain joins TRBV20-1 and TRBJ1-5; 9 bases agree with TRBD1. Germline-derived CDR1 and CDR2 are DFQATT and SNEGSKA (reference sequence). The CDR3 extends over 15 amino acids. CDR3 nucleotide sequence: TGCAGCTCCCGGCGACAGGGGGGAGGCAATCAGCCCCAGCATTTT. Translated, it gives CSSRRQGGGNQPQHF.

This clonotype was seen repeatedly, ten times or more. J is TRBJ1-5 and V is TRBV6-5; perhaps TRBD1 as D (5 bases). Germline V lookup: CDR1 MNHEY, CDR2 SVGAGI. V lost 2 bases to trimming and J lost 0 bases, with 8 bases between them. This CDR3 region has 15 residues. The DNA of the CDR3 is TGTGCCAGCAGTTACAGGGGAGATAGCAATCAGCCCCAGCATTTT. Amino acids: CASSYRGDSNQPQHF.